Sequencing of this T cell receptor (beta chain) was carried out in a study of cytomegalovirus exposure and HLA in healthy donors. In the study overall: One earlier analysis, a look at about 179 million T cells, found 117 million unique TCR beta sequences. Within an early data release were roughly 83 million unique TCRs drawn from HLA-typed donors. Out of 398 genotyped donors, less than 85% belonged to the Caucasian-associated ancestry cluster.

The CDR3 spans 15 residues. V lost 5 bases and J 1 base, leaving 13 bases between the germline ends. In germline, CDR1 is SGHAT, CDR2 FQNNGV. Details on this clone: Its antigen is not identified.

Vbeta (60) and Jbeta (13) primers were used in the PCR. Profiling relied on immunoSEQ multiplex PCR, and the TCRdb table lists in-frame clones only, not all of them. In the table there are about 160,000 clones, around 88% of which are singletons. Study-wide results and caveats: A later analysis found common viral pathogens apparently linked to several of the most significant clusters.

V gene TRBV11-2 combines with J gene TRBJ2-3, with a weak D call TRBD1 (6 bases). Sequencing used PBMCs. This clonotype was sampled from a woman aged 25 to 39 in good health and CMV-seronegative. CDR3 nucleotides: TGTGCCAGCAGCCTATTGGCAGGGGGCACAGATACGCAGTATTTT. This gives the protein CASSLLAGGTDTQYF.